The source of this T cell receptor (beta chain) is a study of T cell responses to AZD1222 COVID-19 vaccine. TCRdb's copy holds only in-frame clones and misses some; the assay was immunoSEQ multiplex PCR. The sample lists 100,000 to 150,000 clones; around 84% were seen once. CDR3 length: 18 residues. Germline CDR1 and CDR2: SGHTA and FQGNSA. V lost 0 bases and J 5 bases, leaving 22 bases between the germline ends. Overall study findings and caveats: It was only six AZD1222 recipients who were seropositive at baseline. White British donors predominated, females outnumbered males, and clonal diversity was possibly underestimated.

Details on this clone: Its antigen is currently unknown.

This clonotype was sampled from an adult in good health. The chain uses TRBV7-2 and TRBJ1-1; D call uncertain. Specimen: peripheral blood, collected on day 0 of AZD1222 vaccination. The CDR3 is CASSLAFIGRRAGTEAFF. Here the CDR3 DNA reads TGTGCCAGCAGCTTAGCCTTCATCGGCAGGCGGGCTGGGACTGAAGCTTTCTTT.